The clone carrying this T cell receptor beta chain was recorded many times. The sample contains more than one DNA sequence encoding this CDR3. Germline V lookup: CDR1 SGHRS, CDR2 YFSETQ. Losses at the gene ends were 0 bases for V and 2 bases for J; bases not matched to a gene: 2. The CDR3 has 15 residues. Source study methods: Reference gene primers were amplified, and this amplification served to estimate nucleated cell counts. TCRdb's copy holds only in-frame clones and misses some; the assay was immunoSEQ multiplex PCR. That table is the source of V, J and clone size, and D and trimming were worked out from the DNA. In the table there are roughly 96,000 clones, about 80% of which are singletons. This sample stems from a study of blood T cell repertoires in COVID-19. Study information: Sites in the United States, Italy and Spain provided acute and convalescent COVID-19 samples. The cDNA or gDNA used as material had been derived from T cells, B-cell-depleted T cells, or PBMCs.

Sequencing was performed on peripheral blood. The chain is built from TRBV5-1 and TRBJ2-5; 9 positions agree with TRBD2. The source of this sequence is a man in his fifties or sixties with acute or convalescent COVID-19. CDR3 protein: CASSLVLAGQETQYF. DNA of the CDR3: TGCGCCAGCAGCTTGGTTCTAGCGGGGCAAGAGACCCAGTACTTC.